This passage covers 19 T cell receptor beta chains from one sample sequenced in a study of control samples from healthy donors and cancer patients. The assay was immunoSEQ multiplex PCR, and TCRdb's table has in-frame clones only and misses some. The table records roughly 59,000 clones, 92% of them present only once. The material sequenced was PBMCs. The receptors stem from a man in his forties with colorectal cancer.

The chain employs TRBV7-3 and TRBJ2-1, with 15 bases aligning to TRBD2. V trimming: 5 bases; J trimming: 7 bases; junction bases outside the gene matches: 15. Germline V gives CDR1 SGHTA, CDR2 FQGTGA. The CDR3 totals 19 residues. The CDR3 DNA follows: TGTGCCAGCAGCCAACGAGGACTAGCGGGGGGGCCTTCGAGTAATGAGCAGTTCTTC. Translation gives CASSQRGLAGGPSSNEQFF.

CDR3 nucleotide sequence: TGCGCCAGCAGCTTGGCCGAGGGATCAGGCGGGGAGCTGTTTTTT. It yields the protein CASSLAEGSGGELFF. J is TRBJ2-2 and V is TRBV5-1; TRBD2 might be the D (5 bases). CDR3 length equals 15 residues. V was clipped by 0 bases and J by 7 bases, with 13 bases between them. CDR1 is SGHRS and CDR2 is YFSETQ in the germline V gene.

This chain connects TRBV7-2 to TRBJ1-2, with a possible D match to TRBD1 (6 bases). The germline V and J ends were trimmed by 5 bases and 4 bases, with 17 bases remaining between them. CDR3 length: 15 amino acids. Germline lookup yields CDR1 SGHTA and CDR2 FQGNSA. The CDR3 DNA follows: TGTGCCAGCAGCCCCTCCGGGGGGGGCTTCTATGGCTACACCTTC. It translates to CASSPSGGGFYGYTF. The complete variable domain, with remaining parts taken from reference TRBV7-2 and TRBJ1-2, reads GAGVSQSPSNKVTEKGKDVELRCDPISGHTALYWYRQSLGQGLEFLIYFQGNSAPDKSGLPSDRFSAERTGGSVSTLTIQRTQQEDSAVYLCASSPSGGGFYGYTFGSGTRLTVV.

The chain joins TRBV7-2 to TRBJ2-7, with TRBD2 identical over 8 bases. Germline V gene sequence: CDR1 SGHTA, CDR2 FQGNSA. This CDR3 comprises 15 residues. V dropped 1 base and J dropped 4; count of bases not matched to a gene: 6. The DNA of the CDR3 is TGTGCCAGCAGCTTAGGCCGGGGGGGGGTTTACGAGCAGTACTTC. Translating it yields CASSLGRGGVYEQYF.

This chain connects TRBV4-3 to TRBJ2-1, with D perhaps given as TRBD1 or TRBD2 (6 bases each). Germline-derived CDR1 and CDR2 are LGHNA and YSLEER. V dropped 1 base and J dropped 5 bases, with 12 bases sitting between them. CDR3 length: 15 amino acids. The CDR3 nucleotides are TGCGCCAGCAGCCAAGGGCGGGACACGAACAATGAGCAGTTCTTC. This gives the protein CASSQGRDTNNEQFF.

The rearrangement links TRBV19 to TRBJ2-2, with 11 bases aligning to TRBD1. Germline lookup yields CDR1 LNHDA and CDR2 SQIVND (reference sequence). CDR3 length equals 16 residues. The V gene end was trimmed by 4 bases and the J gene end by 1 base; junction bases not matched to a gene: 2. This CDR3 is CASSTDRGQNTGELFF. DNA for the CDR3: TGTGCCAGTAGTACGGACAGGGGGCAGAACACCGGGGAGCTGTTTTTT.

This clone came up a few times. Other nucleotide sequences in the sample specify the same CDR3. The CDR3: CASSPGTDYGYTF. CDR3 DNA sequence: TGTGCCAGCTCACCGGGGACAGACTATGGCTACACCTTC. This chain connects TRBV18 to TRBJ1-2, with 7 bases fitting TRBD1. CDR1 is KGHSH, CDR2 LQKENI, per germline. The CDR3 covers 13 residues. Trimming cost V 3 bases and J 3 bases; bases outside gene matches: 1. The full variable domain, with the rest looked up from reference TRBV18 and TRBJ1-2, is NAGVMQNPRHLVRRRGQEARLRCSPMKGHSHVYWYRQLPEEGLKFMVYLQKENIIDESGMPKERFSAEFPKEGPSILRIQQVVRGDSAAYFCASSPGTDYGYTFGSGTRLTVV.

The chain joins TRBV3-1 (or the pseudogene TRBV3-2) to TRBJ2-3; 11 positions match TRBD2. With 2 bases clipped from V and 1 base from J, the junction kept 5 bases outside the gene matches. Germline CDR1 is LGHDT and CDR2 is YNNKEL (reference sequence). The CDR3 is made up of 17 amino acids. CDR3 residues: CASSQLLAGAGTDTQYF. The CDR3 bases are TGTGCCAGCAGCCAATTACTAGCGGGGGCGGGCACAGATACGCAGTATTTT.

V is TRBV3-1 (or the pseudogene TRBV3-2) and J is TRBJ2-1; 7 nucleotides agree with TRBD1. Germline CDR1 and CDR2: LGHDT and YNNKEL (reference sequence). The CDR3 is 16 amino acids. V lost 5 bases, J lost 3 bases, and 10 bases stayed unmatched. Here the CDR3 reads CASSSRDSDYYNEQFF. The CDR3 nucleotides read TGTGCCAGCAGCTCGAGGGACAGCGATTACTACAATGAGCAGTTCTTC.

The rearrangement links TRBV7-9 to TRBJ1-2, with D maybe TRBD1 (5 bases). Trimming took 10 bases from V and 4 from J, leaving 19 bases between them. Germline values: CDR1 SEHNR, CDR2 FQNEAQ (reference sequence). The CDR3 totals 14 residues. In DNA form, the CDR3 reads TGTGCCACCTGGGGGGAGGGTGTGGGCTATGGCTACACCTTC. Protein sequence: CATWGEGVGYGYTF. The complete variable domain, with remaining parts taken from reference TRBV7-9 and TRBJ1-2, reads DTGVSQNPRHKITKRGQNVTFRCDPISEHNRLYWYRQTLGQGPEFLTYFQNEAQLEKSRLLSDRFSAERPKGSFSTLEIQRTEQGDSAMYLCATWGEGVGYGYTFGSGTRLTVV.

J is TRBJ2-1 and V is TRBV6-2 or TRBV6-3; 11 bases agree with TRBD2. Trimming removed 6 bases from V and 4 bases from J; junction bases left unmatched: 2. Germline assignment: CDR1 MNHEY and CDR2 SVGEGT. CDR3 length equals 14 residues. CDR3 sequence (DNA): TGTGCCAGCAGCCGGACTAGCGGGTACAATGAGCAGTTCTTC. Encoded protein: CASSRTSGYNEQFF.

V and J are TRBV27 and TRBJ2-7; D is perhaps TRBD1 or TRBD2 (5 bases each). The CDR3 length is 15 residues. V lost 5 bases and J lost 1, with 15 bases in between. Germline-derived CDR1 and CDR2 are MNHEY and SMNVEV (reference sequence). The CDR3: CASSLAGRGSYEQYF. Written as DNA, the CDR3 is TGTGCCAGCAGTCTCGCAGGGAGAGGATCCTACGAGCAGTACTTC.

The V gene is TRBV7-6, the J gene TRBJ2-2; D possibly corresponds to TRBD1 (6 bases). Germline assignment: CDR1 SGHVS and CDR2 FNYEAQ. This CDR3 has 16 amino acids. The V and J ends lost 3 bases and 7 bases respectively, with 18 bases between them. This CDR3 reads CASSFRPSGESGELFF. CDR3 coding DNA: TGTGCCAGCAGCTTTAGGCCCTCAGGGGAGAGCGGGGAGCTGTTTTTT.

V gene TRBV6-5 combines with J gene TRBJ1-2; D may be TRBD1 (6 bases). The V gene lost 2 bases and the J gene lost 4 bases, with 17 bases spanning the gap. The germline V gene encodes CDR1 MNHEY and CDR2 SVGAGI. This CDR3 comprises 16 residues. CDR3 protein: CASSYNQRDKSYGYTF. CDR3 DNA: TGTGCCAGCAGTTACAATCAACGGGACAAAAGCTATGGCTACACCTTC.

J is TRBJ1-1 and V is TRBV15; perhaps TRBD1 as D (6 bases). V was clipped by 5 bases and J by 0 bases, with 13 bases between them. Germline loops: CDR1 LNHNV, CDR2 YYDKDF (reference sequence). The CDR3 totals 15 residues. The CDR3 spells CATSSFGTLNTEAFF. DNA for the CDR3: TGTGCCACCAGCTCTTTCGGGACATTGAACACTGAAGCTTTCTTT.

This rearrangement joins TRBV3-1 (or the pseudogene TRBV3-2) to TRBJ1-2; the D gene is possibly TRBD1 (6 bases). CDR3 length: 14 amino acids. From germline, CDR1 is LGHDT and CDR2 YNNKEL (reference sequence). The V end was cut by 6 bases, the J end by 6 bases, with 17 bases between. CDR3 region: CASRSLGQGNGYTF. The CDR3 DNA reads TGTGCCAGCAGGTCTTTGGGGCAGGGGAATGGCTACACCTTC.

This chain links TRBV6-2 or TRBV6-3 with TRBJ2-1, with TRBD1 matching 7 bases. The CDR3 spans 13 residues. The V gene end was trimmed by 6 bases and the J gene end by 9 bases; junction bases not matched to a gene: 8. CDR1 and CDR2 (germline): MNHEY, SVGEGT. The CDR3 region has the DNA TGTGCCAGCAGCAAAGAGGGGGCGCGTGAGCAGTTCTTC. Protein: CASSKEGAREQFF.

The chain is built from TRBV5-4 and TRBJ2-4; maybe TRBD1 (6 bases). Germline-derived CDR1 and CDR2 are SGHNT and YYREEE (reference sequence). Deletions cut 5 bases from V and 3 bases from J, with 12 bases between. CDR3 length equals 14 residues. Here the CDR3 DNA reads TGTGCCAGCAGGGACCTAGGGGGCAAAAACATTCAGTACTTC. This translates into CASRDLGGKNIQYF.

The gene calls are TRBV6-1 and TRBJ2-6, with D possibly called TRBD1 or TRBD2 (6 bases each). The CDR3 is made up of 20 amino acids. Deletions cut 3 bases from V and 4 bases from J, with 25 bases between. The germline V gene encodes CDR1 MNHNS and CDR2 SASEGT. The CDR3 reads CASSELPHPRGGTGANVLTF. The CDR3 nucleotides are TGTGCCAGCAGTGAGCTACCACACCCCAGGGGAGGAACCGGGGCCAACGTCCTGACTTTC.